Listed below are T cell receptor beta chains from one sample, sequenced in a study of cytomegalovirus exposure and HLA in healthy donors. Libraries were prepared by immunoSEQ multiplex PCR; TCRdb keeps only in-frame clonotypes and omits some of them. The profile covers roughly 100,000 clones, with around 63% appearing a single time and around 4.8% taken by the ten largest. The material sequenced was PBMCs. These receptor sequences come from a human donor in good health. CDR3s include the opening cysteine and the closing phenylalanine or tryptophan. The D gene is left open where the match is weak. Where a row states a size, it is once, few, many or the class of an expanded clone; other rows omit it.

V gene	D gene	J gene	clone size	CDR3 protein	CDR3 DNA
TRBV5-1	TRBD2	TRBJ2-5	NA	CASSYGLAGAKRQETQYF	TGCGCCAGCAGCTACGGACTAGCGGGAGCGAAACGTCAAGAGACCCAGTACTTC
TRBV6-5	NA	TRBJ2-1	NA	CASSYSRQYNEQFF	TGTGCCAGCAGTTACTCGCGACAGTACAATGAGCAGTTCTTC
TRBV6-5	NA	TRBJ2-1	few	CASSFRGNEQFF	TGTGCCAGCAGCTTCAGGGGCAATGAGCAGTTCTTC
TRBV7-2	TRBD2	TRBJ2-2	once	CASSLIAGYTGKLFF	TGTGCCAGCAGCTTAATAGCGGGTTACACCGGGAAGCTGTTTTTT
TRBV5-1	TRBD1	TRBJ2-7	NA	CASRPTGVGSYEQYF	TGCGCCAGCAGGCCGACAGGGGTTGGTTCCTACGAGCAGTACTTC
TRBV9	TRBD1	TRBJ1-1	once	CASSVAQGVGDTEAFF	TGTGCCAGCAGCGTAGCACAGGGGGTAGGTGACACTGAAGCTTTCTTT
TRBV2	NA	TRBJ2-1	NA	CASRTAGYNEQFF	TGTGCCAGCAGGACCGCAGGGTACAATGAGCAGTTCTTC
TRBV2	TRBD1	TRBJ2-5	NA	CASSDDRGRETQYF	TGTGCCAGCAGTGATGACAGGGGAAGGGAGACCCAGTACTTC
TRBV7-2	TRBD1	TRBJ1-1	NA	CASSSRGGQGTEAFF	TGTGCCAGCAGCTCCCGCGGAGGACAGGGGACTGAAGCTTTCTTT
TRBV15	NA	TRBJ2-7	NA	CATSRDRSYEQYF	TGTGCCACCAGCAGAGATAGGAGCTACGAGCAGTACTTC
TRBV2	TRBD2	TRBJ2-2	NA	CASRKTSGNAGELFF	TGTGCCAGCAGGAAGACTAGCGGGAACGCCGGGGAGCTGTTTTTT
TRBV9	NA	TRBJ2-3	NA	CASSGWDTTDTQYF	TGTGCCAGCAGCGGATGGGACACCACAGATACGCAGTATTTT